Sequencing of this TCR beta chain was carried out in a study of cytomegalovirus exposure and HLA in healthy donors. The CDR3 is made up of 16 amino acids. V lost 3 bases, J lost 3 bases, and 7 bases stayed unmatched. Germline V gives CDR1 SGHVS, CDR2 FNYEAQ. Healthy people donating bone marrow made up the donors. Sampled while nominally healthy, donors likely had unrecorded immune exposures. Only one count was recorded for this clone. Use of 60 Vbeta and 13 Jbeta primers characterized the PCR. Profiling relied on immunoSEQ multiplex PCR, and the TCRdb table lists in-frame clones only, not all of them. The table shows some 150,000 clones, with roughly two thirds occurring only once.

The chain uses TRBV7-6 and TRBJ2-7, with 11 bases that match TRBD2. The sequence derives from a young woman in good health and CMV-seronegative. Sequencing was performed on PBMCs. The CDR3 reads CASSFHVLAGDYEQYF. CDR3 nucleotide sequence: TGTGCCAGCAGCTTTCATGTACTAGCGGGGGACTACGAGCAGTACTTC.